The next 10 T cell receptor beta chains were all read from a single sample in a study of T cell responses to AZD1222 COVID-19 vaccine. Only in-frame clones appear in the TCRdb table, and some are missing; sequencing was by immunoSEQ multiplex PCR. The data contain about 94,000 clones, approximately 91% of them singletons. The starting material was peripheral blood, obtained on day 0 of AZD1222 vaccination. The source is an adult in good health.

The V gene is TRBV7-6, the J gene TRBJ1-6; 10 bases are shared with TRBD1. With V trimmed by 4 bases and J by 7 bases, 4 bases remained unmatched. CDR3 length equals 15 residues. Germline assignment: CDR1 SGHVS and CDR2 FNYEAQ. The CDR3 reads CASSSGTGDNSPLHF. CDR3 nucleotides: TGTGCCAGCAGCTCCGGGACAGGGGACAATTCACCCCTCCACTTT.

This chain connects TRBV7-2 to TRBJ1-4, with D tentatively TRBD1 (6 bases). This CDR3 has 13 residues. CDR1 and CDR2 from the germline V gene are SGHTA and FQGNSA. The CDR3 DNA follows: TGTGCGACAGGCCTAGCAACTAATGAAAAACTGTTTTTT. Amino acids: CATGLATNEKLFF.

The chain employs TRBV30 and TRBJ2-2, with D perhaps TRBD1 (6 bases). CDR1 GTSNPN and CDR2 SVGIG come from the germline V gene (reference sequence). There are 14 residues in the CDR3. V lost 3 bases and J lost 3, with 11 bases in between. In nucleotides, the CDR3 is TGTGCCTGGAGGGGGGACATATACACCGGGGAGCTGTTTTTT. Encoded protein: CAWRGDIYTGELFF.

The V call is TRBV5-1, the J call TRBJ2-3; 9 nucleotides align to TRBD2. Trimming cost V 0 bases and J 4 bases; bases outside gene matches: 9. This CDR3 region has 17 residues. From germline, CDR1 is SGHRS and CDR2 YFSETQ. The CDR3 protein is CASSLGLAGIEADTQYF. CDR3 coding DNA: TGCGCCAGCAGCTTGGGGCTAGCGGGGATCGAGGCAGATACGCAGTATTTT.

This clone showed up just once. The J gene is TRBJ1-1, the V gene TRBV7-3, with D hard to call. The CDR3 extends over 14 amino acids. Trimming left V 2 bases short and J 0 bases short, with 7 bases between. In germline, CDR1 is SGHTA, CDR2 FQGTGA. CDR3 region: CASSLQPLNTEAFF. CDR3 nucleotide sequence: TGTGCCAGCAGCTTACAGCCCTTGAACACTGAAGCTTTCTTT. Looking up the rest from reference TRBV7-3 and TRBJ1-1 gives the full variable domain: GAGVSQTPSNKVTEKGKYVELRCDPISGHTALYWYRQSLGQGPEFLIYFQGTGAADDSGLPNDRFFAVRPEGSVSTLKIQRTERGDSAVYLCASSLQPLNTEAFFGQGTRLTVV.

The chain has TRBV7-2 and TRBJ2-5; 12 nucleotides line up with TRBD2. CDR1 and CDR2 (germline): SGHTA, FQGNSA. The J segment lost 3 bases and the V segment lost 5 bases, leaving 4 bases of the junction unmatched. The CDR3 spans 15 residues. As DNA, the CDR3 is TGTGCCAGCAGCCACCGGACTAGCGGGGAAGAGACCCAGTACTTC. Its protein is CASSHRTSGEETQYF.

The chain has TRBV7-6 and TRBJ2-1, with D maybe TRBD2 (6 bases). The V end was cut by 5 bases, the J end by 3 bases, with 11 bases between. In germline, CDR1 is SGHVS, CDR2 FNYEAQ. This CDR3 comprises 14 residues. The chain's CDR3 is CASSDRGYYNEQFF. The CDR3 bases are TGTGCCAGCAGCGATCGGGGGTACTACAATGAGCAGTTCTTC.

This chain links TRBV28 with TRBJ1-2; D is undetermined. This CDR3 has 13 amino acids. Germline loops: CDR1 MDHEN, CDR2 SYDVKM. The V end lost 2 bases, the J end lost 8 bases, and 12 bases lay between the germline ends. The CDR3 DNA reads TGTGCCAGCAGTTTAGCCCTCGTAGGGGGCTACACCTTC. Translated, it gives CASSLALVGGYTF.

The CDR3 DNA reads TGCAGTGCTCTAAGACAAGTCTACACCTTC. As protein: CSALRQVYTF. The chain carries TRBV20-1 and TRBJ1-2; no clear D. Germline V gene sequence: CDR1 DFQATT, CDR2 SNEGSKA (reference sequence). This CDR3 is built from 10 residues. V dropped 5 bases and J dropped 10 bases, with 11 bases sitting between them.

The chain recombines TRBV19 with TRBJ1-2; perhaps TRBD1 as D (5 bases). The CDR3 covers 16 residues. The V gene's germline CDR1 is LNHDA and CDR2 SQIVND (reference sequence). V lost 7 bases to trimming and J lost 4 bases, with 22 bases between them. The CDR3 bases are TGTGCCAGTAAATCCGAAGACAGACGAGGGACCTATGGCTACACCTTC. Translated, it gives CASKSEDRRGTYGYTF.